This T cell receptor beta chain stems from a study of blood T cell repertoires in COVID-19. Overall study context: Whether acute or convalescent, the COVID-19 samples came from the United States, Italy and Spain.

Method: immunoSEQ multiplex PCR; TCRdb's copy keeps in-frame clones and lacks some. The table lists 350,000 to 450,000 clones, over 75% of them singletons. In terms of age and location, participants ranged from roughly 18 to 90 years and lived in about 25 US areas. Each recovered donor of Cohort 3 presented with two negative PCRs, clearance, or symptom resolution. This clonotype was obtained from a man in his thirties or forties who had recovered from COVID-19. Sequences were obtained from PBMCs or T cells enriched from blood (not recorded which).

The CDR3 loop reads CASSHDRSEGSKYF. Here the CDR3 DNA reads TGTGCCAGCTCACACGACCGTTCAGAGGGAAGTAAATACTTC. The chain combines TRBV18 with TRBJ2-5; weak D call: TRBD2 (5 bases). V was shortened by 4 bases and J by 14 bases, with 23 bases between the two germline ends. This CDR3 has 14 amino acids. CDR1 and CDR2 (germline): KGHSH, LQKENI.